A selection of T cell receptor beta chains follows, all from one sample in a study of blood T cell repertoires in COVID-19. TCRdb's table, derived via immunoSEQ multiplex PCR, lists solely in-frame clones and lacks some. The sample yields about 100,000 clones, 88% seen once. The material sequenced was peripheral blood. The receptors come from a man older than 75 with acute or convalescent COVID-19. Both conserved end residues are part of each CDR3. The D gene is left open where the match is weak.

len	d_gene	j_gene	v_gene	CDR3aa
16	.	TRBJ2-6	TRBV30	CAWSVRGGSGANVLTF
14	.	TRBJ1-6	TRBV28	CASSGVGLGSPLHF
12	TRBD1	TRBJ1-2	TRBV5-8	CASSRDRIGYTF
17	TRBD2	TRBJ2-1	TRBV19	CASTGGSAGGRYNEQFF
15	TRBD1	TRBJ1-1	TRBV9	CASSDRTGVNTEAFF
15	TRBD2	TRBJ2-2	TRBV2	CASSPSGKNTGELFF
13	TRBD2	TRBJ2-3	TRBV5-1	CASTRGDTDTQYF
15	.	TRBJ1-1	TRBV28	CASRQRQVWDTEAFF
18	.	TRBJ2-4	TRBV28	CASSPPTGWGDSQNIQYF
15	TRBD2	TRBJ2-7	TRBV5-4	CASSTTSGYTYEQYF
15	TRBD2	TRBJ2-1	TRBV6-6	CASRKTSGGGDEQFF
15	TRBD1	TRBJ1-5	TRBV7-2	CASSLMTGLHQPQHF
15	.	TRBJ2-3	TRBV6-6	CATCRTPASTDTQYF
16	TRBD1	TRBJ1-1	TRBV5-1	CASSSENGQANTEAFF
13	.	TRBJ1-2	TRBV28	CASSIQWGEGYTF
18	.	TRBJ2-2	TRBV6-1	CASSVRSMRGLNTGELFF
18	TRBD2	TRBJ2-2	TRBV11-3	CASSLGLARSADTGELFF
16	.	TRBJ1-6	TRBV9	CASSLGPGSYNSPLHF
12	.	TRBJ1-1	TRBV7-8	CASSESSTEAFF
16	.	TRBJ1-4	TRBV7-9	CASSPGDTATNEKLFF
15	TRBD1	TRBJ1-5	TRBV7-2	CASSPGTGGWQPQHF
14	.	TRBJ1-1	TRBV5-6	CASSSPGKNTEAFF
16	TRBD2	TRBJ2-3	TRBV20-1	CSASLRLAAATDTQYF
16	.	TRBJ1-5	TRBV19	CASNLGGANSNQPQHF
15	TRBD2	TRBJ2-3	TRBV18	CASSLSSGGGDTQYF
13	.	TRBJ1-5	TRBV30	CAWSRGKRQPQHF
10	.	TRBJ1-2	TRBV29-1	CSTSDYGYTF
11	.	TRBJ1-2	TRBV20-1	CSAREGDGYTF
13	.	TRBJ2-7	TRBV7-2	CASSTLASYEQYF
14	TRBD2	TRBJ2-5	TRBV27	CASSPLTSEETQYF